One and the same sample provided the 10 T cell receptor beta chains below, sequenced in a study of OX40 agonist ivuxolimab in advanced cancers. Libraries were prepared by immunoSEQ multiplex PCR; TCRdb keeps only in-frame clonotypes and omits some of them. The sample includes over 50,000 clones, approximately 91% of them seen just once. This specimen was CD4+ or CD8+ T cells sorted from blood, taken in a trial of the OX40 agonist ivuxolimab. The receptors shown here come from an adult with an advanced solid tumor such as melanoma, head and neck, liver or kidney cancer.

This clone appeared once. The CDR3 reads CASSQEGRNEQFF. The CDR3 DNA reads TGCGCCAGCAGCCAAGAGGGAAGAAATGAGCAGTTCTTC. The V call is TRBV4-3, the J call TRBJ2-1; no reliable D call. Deletions cut 0 bases from V and 7 bases from J, with 7 bases between. This CDR3 is 13 amino acids long. CDR1 is LGHNA and CDR2 is YSLEER in the germline V gene.

The J gene is TRBJ1-1, the V gene TRBV19; 8 bases are a match to TRBD1. Trimming removed 8 bases from V and 1 base from J; junction bases left unmatched: 6. CDR1 is LNHDA and CDR2 is SQIVND in the germline V gene (reference sequence). This CDR3 is built from 14 residues. CDR3 loop: CASGLDRGNTEAFF. As DNA, the CDR3 is TGTGCCAGTGGCCTCGACAGGGGGAACACTGAAGCTTTCTTT.

V and J are TRBV28 and TRBJ2-7; D is possibly TRBD2 (6 bases). This CDR3 has 15 amino acids. V shed 4 bases and J shed 5 bases, with 18 bases lying between them. Germline loops: CDR1 MDHEN, CDR2 SYDVKM. The CDR3 DNA follows: TGTGCCAGCAGTTCCTACGGGGGTACAAGTCACGAGCAGTACTTC. Translated: CASSSYGGTSHEQYF.

The chain combines TRBV30 with TRBJ2-2; D uncertain. Germline V gene sequence: CDR1 GTSNPN, CDR2 SVGIG (reference sequence). The CDR3 sequence is 11 residues long. V was shortened by 1 base and J by 7 bases, with 4 bases between the two germline ends. CDR3 in amino acids: CAWSGRGELFF. The CDR3 DNA reads TGTGCCTGGAGTGGCCGCGGGGAGCTGTTTTTT.

The V gene is TRBV7-8, the J gene TRBJ2-7; D not certain. Germline CDR1 reads SGHVS; CDR2 reads FQNEAQ. V dropped 5 bases and J dropped 0 bases, with 5 bases sitting between them. The CDR3 has 12 amino acids. The DNA for the CDR3 is TGTGCCAGCAGCGACGACTCCTACGAGCAGTACTTC. Translating it yields CASSDDSYEQYF.

The rearrangement uses TRBV27 and TRBJ2-2, with TRBD1 matching over 9 bases. The J segment lost 0 bases and the V segment lost 7 bases, leaving 6 bases of the junction unmatched. Germline V gene lookup returns CDR1 MNHEY and CDR2 SMNVEV (reference sequence). The CDR3 loop spans 16 amino acids. CDR3 in amino acids: CASKPGTGSNTGELFF. DNA of the CDR3: TGTGCCAGCAAACCAGGGACAGGGTCGAACACCGGGGAGCTGTTTTTT.

The chain links TRBV11-2 to TRBJ2-5; the D gene is possibly TRBD1 (6 bases). The germline CDR1 and CDR2 sequences are SGHAT and FQNNGV. The CDR3 spans 15 residues. The ends were cut back, 5 bases at V and 5 bases at J, with 18 bases in the middle. Here the CDR3 reads CASSPRTGSGETQYF. CDR3 DNA: TGTGCCAGCAGCCCCCGAACAGGGTCCGGGGAGACCCAGTACTTC.

The chain's CDR3 is CASSWGLADHYEQYF. Here the CDR3 DNA reads TGTGCCAGCAGCTGGGGACTAGCAGATCACTACGAGCAGTACTTC. The rearrangement links TRBV7-9 to TRBJ2-7; 9 bases line up with TRBD2. This CDR3 has 15 amino acids. CDR1 and CDR2 (germline): SEHNR, FQNEAQ (reference sequence). V lost 4 bases, J lost 3 bases, and 7 bases stayed unmatched.

The chain recombines TRBV28 with TRBJ2-5, with 11 positions matching TRBD2. From germline, CDR1 is MDHEN and CDR2 SYDVKM. This CDR3 has 15 amino acids. The trim removed 6 bases at V and 2 bases at J, leaving 5 bases unmatched. This CDR3 is CASRLAGAPQETQYF. The CDR3, as DNA: TGTGCCAGCAGACTAGCGGGAGCCCCTCAAGAGACCCAGTACTTC.

The J gene is TRBJ2-1, the V gene TRBV4-3; weak D call: TRBD1 (5 bases). The CDR3 is 14 residues long. CDR1 is LGHNA and CDR2 is YSLEER in the germline V gene. V lost 0 bases, J lost 7 bases, and 10 bases lay in between. The CDR3 here is CASSQDQAGNEQFF. CDR3 bases: TGCGCCAGCAGCCAAGATCAAGCAGGGAATGAGCAGTTCTTC.